The 18 T cell receptor beta chains presented below share a single source sample, sequenced in a study of identical twins. TCRdb reprocessed the 5' RACE reads via MiXCR and lists one record per CDR3 protein. The table lists 200,000 to 300,000 distinct CDR3 sequences, around 6.6% of them singletons, with 3% to 4.5% in the top ten. These data were also filed under a second study, of yellow fever vaccine responses in identical twins.

Sequencing input: memory (CD45RO+) T cells sorted from blood. The receptors come from a woman under 30 in good health.

This clonotype was picked up a small number of times. The gene calls are TRBV5-1 and TRBJ2-1; 9 bases line up with TRBD1. The junction had 5 bases not matched to a gene; V was cut back by 0 bases and J by 4 bases. The CDR3 has 16 amino acids. Germline CDR1 SGHRS, CDR2 YFSETQ. The CDR3 here is CASSLGVGTGYNEQFF. DNA of the CDR3: TGCGCCAGCAGCTTGGGGGTTGGGACAGGGTACAATGAGCAGTTCTTC.

This clonotype came up many times. The V gene is TRBV5-1, the J gene TRBJ2-1; 9 bases line up with TRBD1. The CDR3 extends over 16 amino acids. V dropped 1 base and J dropped 6; count of bases not matched to a gene: 8. Germline V CDR1 and CDR2: SGHRS, YFSETQ. CDR3 DNA sequence: TGCGCCAGCAGCTTGATGGGCGCGACAGGGGGCAATGAGCAGTTCTTC. This encodes CASSLMGATGGNEQFF.

The V gene is TRBV18, the J gene TRBJ2-7; D uncertain. CDR1 and CDR2 from the germline V gene are KGHSH and LQKENI. The CDR3 loop spans 13 amino acids. V was shortened by 5 bases and J by 6 bases, with 14 bases between the two germline ends. CDR3 region: CASSVHTNSEQYF. DNA for the CDR3: TGTGCCAGCTCAGTACACACTAATTCCGAGCAGTACTTC.

The chain has TRBV4-1 and TRBJ2-1, with D uncertain. Looked up from germline, CDR1 is MGHRA and CDR2 is YSYEKL. V was pared by 2 bases and J by 4 bases, with 12 bases between. This CDR3 region has 15 residues. The CDR3 protein is CASSQTPLAYNEQFF. The CDR3 DNA reads as TGCGCCAGCAGCCAAACTCCTTTAGCTTACAATGAGCAGTTCTTC.

This clonotype has only a few counts. This chain connects TRBV12-3 or TRBV12-4 to TRBJ2-1, with TRBD1 identical over 7 bases. The CDR3 contains 11 residues. The V and J ends lost 6 bases and 10 bases, in that order; junction bases with no gene match: 3. Here the CDR3 DNA reads TGTGCCAGCAGGGACAGGACCGAGCAGTTCTTC. Translation: CASRDRTEQFF.

This clonotype was seen many times. The genes are TRBV19 and TRBJ1-5; D not resolved. CDR3 length equals 15 residues. Germline V gives CDR1 LNHDA, CDR2 SQIVND (reference sequence). Trimming stripped 4 bases from V and 2 bases from J, with 12 bases between. The CDR3 loop is CASSRSAAGNQPQHF. DNA for the CDR3: TGTGCCAGTAGTAGATCGGCTGCGGGCAATCAGCCCCAGCATTTT.

This clonotype was found a few times. The J gene is TRBJ2-5, the V gene TRBV5-1; maybe TRBD1 (7 bases). The CDR3 contains 16 residues. V lost 7 bases, J lost 7 bases, and 26 bases lay in between. Germline V gene data show CDR1 as SGHRS and CDR2 as YFSETQ. In DNA, the CDR3 is TGCGCCAGCGAACAAGGGGGCCGGCAGACCGGGGGGACCCAGTACTTC. Encoded protein: CASEQGGRQTGGTQYF.

At least ten counts were recorded for this clonotype. The V gene is TRBV12-3 or TRBV12-4, the J gene TRBJ1-5; TRBD1 aligns across 8 bases. This CDR3 contains 14 residues. Trimming at V came to 6 bases and at J to 1 base, leaving 2 bases not matched to a gene. As DNA, the CDR3 is TGTGCCAGCAGGGGGACAGGCAGCAATCAGCCCCAGCATTTT. Translating it yields CASRGTGSNQPQHF.

This clonotype was detected ten times or more. The chain links TRBV5-1 to TRBJ2-2, with D perhaps TRBD2 (6 bases). This CDR3 is built from 14 residues. V was cut by 4 bases and J by 5 bases, with 12 bases left in between. From germline, CDR1 is SGHRS and CDR2 YFSETQ. The chain's CDR3 is CASSRLGGTGELFF. CDR3 sequence (DNA): TGCGCCAGCAGCCGACTAGGTGGTACCGGGGAGCTGTTTTTT. The variable domain in full, with the rest retrieved from reference TRBV5-1 and TRBJ2-2, is KAGVTQTPRYLIKTRGQQVTLSCSPISGHRSVSWYQQTPGQGLQFLFEYFSETQRNKGNFPGRFSGRQFSNSRSEMNVSTLELGDSALYLCASSRLGGTGELFFGEGSRLTVL.

The rearrangement uses TRBV25-1 and TRBJ1-4; no clear D gene. CDR3 length: 14 amino acids. The germline CDR1 and CDR2 sequences are MGHDK and SYGVNS. V was shortened by 3 bases and J by 4 bases, with 9 bases between the two germline ends. CDR3 nucleotide sequence: TGTGCCAGCAGTGAGGGGTCCGGTAATGAAAAACTGTTTTTT. This codes for CASSEGSGNEKLFF.

In its sample, this clonotype was seen many times. The J gene is TRBJ2-4, the V gene TRBV12-3 or TRBV12-4, with D unresolved. Trimming left V 1 base short and J 0 bases short, with 10 bases between. The CDR3 consists of 16 residues. Here the CDR3 DNA reads TGTGCCAGCAGTTTAGGAGGTACTGTAGCCAAAAACATTCAGTACTTC. The encoded protein is CASSLGGTVAKNIQYF.

This clonotype has ten or more counts. CDR3 nucleotides: TGTGCCAGCAGCTTTCCCAGCGGACAAGAGACCCAGTACTTC. Encoded protein: CASSFPSGQETQYF. This chain connects TRBV5-5 to TRBJ2-5; the D gene is possibly TRBD2 (5 bases). Germline loops: CDR1 SGHKS, CDR2 YYEKEE (reference sequence). The CDR3 spans 14 residues. V lost 2 bases, J lost 2 bases, and 10 bases lay in between.

V and J are TRBV10-3 and TRBJ2-7; D ambiguous. In germline, CDR1 is ENHRY, CDR2 SYGVKD. This CDR3 has 12 residues. Trimming took 3 bases from V and 3 from J, leaving 6 bases between them. CDR3 nucleotides: TGTGCCATCAGTGACGACAACTACGAGCAGTACGTC. Its translation is CAISDDNYEQYV.

This clonotype was counted ten times or more. The genes are TRBV5-1 and TRBJ2-2, with D uncertain. Between the trimmed V and J ends, which lost 4 bases and 1 base, there was a span of 8 bases. Germline CDR1 and CDR2: SGHRS and YFSETQ. The CDR3 contains 14 residues. The CDR3 region has the DNA TGCGCCAGCAGCGCCCCGGGGAACACCGGGGAGCTGTTTTTT. Protein sequence: CASSAPGNTGELFF.

This clonotype was found many times. In DNA, the CDR3 is TGTGCCAGCAGTGACCCAGGGGGCTCCTACAATGAGCAGTTCTTC. Protein: CASSDPGGSYNEQFF. This sequence joins TRBV6-4 and TRBJ2-1; TRBD1 matches at 7 bases. Germline V gene sequence: CDR1 MRHNA, CDR2 SNTAGT. V trimming: 2 bases; J trimming: 0 bases; junction bases outside the gene matches: 1. This CDR3 is built from 15 residues.

As concerns this clonotype: The junction departs from the called germline gene at one end, perhaps through a read error. As DNA, the CDR3 is TGTGCCAGTAGAATAGCGGGAGATGTGAACATTCAGTACTTC. This gives the protein CASRIAGDVNIQYF. This chain uses TRBV19 with TRBJ2-4; 9 bases align to TRBD2. Germline V CDR1 and CDR2: LNHDA, SQIVND (reference sequence). There are 14 residues in the CDR3.

This rearrangement joins TRBV5-4 to TRBJ1-1, with TRBD1 identical over 8 bases. The J segment lost 0 bases and the V segment lost 2 bases, leaving 6 bases of the junction unmatched. CDR3 length equals 16 residues. The germline V gene encodes CDR1 SGHNT and CDR2 YYREEE (reference sequence). The CDR3 loop reads CASSFQGATLNTEAFF. CDR3 in DNA: TGTGCCAGCAGCTTTCAGGGGGCCACTCTGAACACTGAAGCTTTCTTT.

The table lists this clonotype with a few counts. The gene calls are TRBV2 and TRBJ1-1; 8 bases align to TRBD1. The CDR3 sequence is 13 residues long. Per the germline V gene, CDR1 is SNHLY and CDR2 is FYNNEI. Trimming took 7 bases from V and 5 from J; bases not matched to a gene: 6. CDR3 amino acids: CASMFQGATEAFF. The CDR3 DNA reads TGTGCCAGCATGTTCCAGGGGGCTACTGAAGCTTTCTTT.